This TCR beta chain was profiled in a study of STAT5B mutations in CD4+ large granular lymphocyte leukemia. Overall study results and limits: Patient CD4-sorted repertoires looked more clonal than healthy CD4+ repertoires, even without putative leukemic clones.

This CDR3 region has 14 residues. Germline-derived CDR1 and CDR2 are MNHEY and SMNVEV (reference sequence). V was pared by 6 bases and J by 5 bases, with 2 bases of the junction left unmatched. Regarding this clone: No antigen is known for it.

The survey-level immunoSEQ assay was used. Authors' methods: Productive clonotypes were detectable down to 2.59 x 10-5 frequency. This table comes from immunoSEQ multiplex PCR, and its TCRdb copy is limited to in-frame clones, with some not included. V, J and clone size were drawn from that table, and D and trimming were deduced from the DNA. This table holds tens of thousands of clones, about four fifths found once. This sequence joins TRBV27 and TRBJ2-3; 13 bases match TRBD2. Sequences were obtained from CD4+ T cells from blood buffy coats. The clonotype was recovered from a human donor in good health. The CDR3 sequence is CASRRTSGRDTQYF. CDR3 DNA sequence: TGTGCCAGCAGAAGGACTAGCGGGAGAGATACGCAGTATTTT.